These T cell receptor beta chains were read from a single sample in a study of shared clonotypes between healthy human individuals. Profiled with immunoSEQ multiplex PCR; TCRdb holds only in-frame clones, not every one. Of roughly 170,000 clones in the sample, about 66% are singletons; the top ten hold 10%. The sample was memory CD4+ T cells sorted from blood. Source of these receptors: a man aged 25 to 45 in good health. CDR3s include the opening cysteine and the closing phenylalanine or tryptophan. The order of the fields is clone size, D gene, J gene, V gene, CDR3 protein, CDR3 DNA. D genes are given only for firm matches. For some rows the clone size is stated as once, few or many, or as a class when expanded; others skip it.

>once|-|TRBJ1-4|TRBV25-1
CASSELGTTNEKLFF
TGTGCCAGCAGTGAATTGGGGACAACTAATGAAAAACTGTTTTTT
>-|-|TRBJ1-2|TRBV18
CASSPTYLDYGYTF
TGTGCCAGCTCGCCCACCTATCTCGACTATGGCTACACCTTC
>-|TRBD2|TRBJ2-1|TRBV16
CASSQSRLAGYNEQFF
TGTGCCAGCAGCCAATCTCGACTAGCGGGCTACAATGAGCAGTTCTTC
>-|TRBD1|TRBJ2-1|TRBV18
CASSPVDATGDNEQFF
TGTGCCAGCTCACCAGTGGACGCGACAGGGGACAATGAGCAGTTCTTC
>once|-|TRBJ2-5|TRBV4-2
CASSRGAGETQYF
TGTGCCAGCAGCCGGGGGGCGGGAGAGACCCAGTACTTC
>-|-|TRBJ1-2|TRBV19
CATTRSDNYGYTF
TGTGCCACCACTCGAAGCGATAACTATGGCTACACCTTC
>-|-|TRBJ1-1|TRBV18
CASSPWAVNTEAFF
TGTGCCAGCTCACCATGGGCAGTGAACACTGAAGCTTTCTTT
>-|-|TRBJ2-2|TRBV7-9
CASRTQPEGLTGELFF
TGTGCCAGCAGAACCCAGCCGGAGGGCCTCACCGGGGAGCTGTTTTTT
>-|-|TRBJ1-5|TRBV5-6
CASSLQGLAQPQHF
TGTGCCAGCAGCTTGCAGGGGCTGGCTCAGCCCCAGCATTTT
>-|TRBD2|TRBJ2-5|TRBV9
CASSVDPVGLVVETQYF
TGTGCCAGCAGCGTAGACCCCGTCGGACTAGTAGTGGAGACCCAGTACTTC
>-|-|TRBJ2-1|TRBV10-1
CASSGGREQFF
TGCGCCAGCAGTGGGGGCAGAGAGCAGTTCTTC
>-|TRBD1|TRBJ2-3|TRBV7-8
CASSLGRGRRDTQYF
TGTGCCAGCAGCTTAGGCAGGGGGCGAAGAGATACGCAGTATTTT
>few|-|TRBJ2-1|TRBV10-3
CAISESMSPNEQFF
TGTGCCATCAGTGAGTCGATGTCTCCCAATGAGCAGTTCTTC